Included here is one T cell receptor beta chain sequence, with context. Germline CDR1 is SGHTA and CDR2 is FQGNSA. The length of the CDR3 is 14 residues. Trimming removed 5 bases from V and 1 base from J, with 12 bases in between. This sample is part of a study of blood T cell repertoires in COVID-19. The table came from immunoSEQ multiplex PCR; TCRdb's copy has only in-frame clones and leaves some out. The sample shows 140,000 to 150,000 clones, roughly 89% of them seen only once. V usage is TRBV7-2 and J usage is TRBJ2-7; D may be TRBD1 (6 bases). The source is a woman aged 45-59 years who had been exposed to COVID-19. Sequencing input: PBMCs or T cells enriched from blood (not recorded which). The CDR3 DNA sequence: TGTGCCAGCAGCCCCTGGACAGAATCCTACGAGCAGTACTTC. Protein product: CASSPWTESYEQYF. Full variable domain (rest looked up from reference TRBV7-2 and TRBJ2-7): GAGVSQSPSNKVTEKGKDVELRCDPISGHTALYWYRQSLGQGLEFLIYFQGNSAPDKSGLPSDRFSAERTGGSVSTLTIQRTQQEDSAVYLCASSPWTESYEQYFGPGTRLTVT.